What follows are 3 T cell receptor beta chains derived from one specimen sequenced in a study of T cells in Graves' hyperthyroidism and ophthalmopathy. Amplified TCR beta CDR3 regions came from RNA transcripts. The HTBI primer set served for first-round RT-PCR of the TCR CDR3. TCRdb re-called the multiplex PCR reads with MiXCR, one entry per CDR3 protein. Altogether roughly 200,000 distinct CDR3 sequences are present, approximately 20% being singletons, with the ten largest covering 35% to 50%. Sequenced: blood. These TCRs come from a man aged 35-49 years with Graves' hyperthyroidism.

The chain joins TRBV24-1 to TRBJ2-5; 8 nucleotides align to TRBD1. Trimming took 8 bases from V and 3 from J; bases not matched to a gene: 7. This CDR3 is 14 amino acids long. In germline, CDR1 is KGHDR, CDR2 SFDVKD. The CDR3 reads CATNDPGQEETQYF. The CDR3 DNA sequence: TGTGCCACCAATGACCCGGGACAGGAAGAGACCCAGTACTTC.

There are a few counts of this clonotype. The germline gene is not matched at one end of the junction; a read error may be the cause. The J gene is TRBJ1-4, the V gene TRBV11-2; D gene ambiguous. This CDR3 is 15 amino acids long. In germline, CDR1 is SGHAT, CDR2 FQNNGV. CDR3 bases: TGTGCCAGCAGTCCTCTTCCGGGAGCGAATGAAAGACTGTTTTTT. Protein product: CASSPLPGANERLFF.

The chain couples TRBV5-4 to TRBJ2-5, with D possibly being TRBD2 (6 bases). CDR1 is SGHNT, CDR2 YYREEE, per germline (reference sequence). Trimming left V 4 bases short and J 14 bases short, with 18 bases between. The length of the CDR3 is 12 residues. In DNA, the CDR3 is TGTGCCAGCAGCGTCAACCGGGAGCGCGAATACTTC. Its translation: CASSVNREREYF.